A single sample gave rise to the 2 T cell receptor beta chains below, sequenced in a study of beta chain features in type 1 diabetes. Notes on the study in general: Moderate yet significant TCRB CDR3 shortening was seen in Type 1 diabetes patients in all four CD4+ subsets.

What was sequenced were expressed TCRB transcripts, since all of the isolated RNA had been reverse transcribed. Assay used: immunoSEQ multiplex PCR; TCRdb lists only in-frame clones, some missing. The repertoire holds 95,000 to 150,000 clones, 15% to 20% seen once, with about 2.4% in the top ten. The antigens of these receptors remain unknown. Specimen: central memory CD4+ T cells from blood. These TCRs come from a man younger than 35 with type 1 diabetes.

This clone appeared a few times. The V gene is TRBV29-1, the J gene TRBJ2-3, with D tentatively TRBD2 (5 bases). CDR1 is SQVTM, CDR2 ANQGSEA, per germline. The CDR3 is 14 amino acids. Trimming took 7 bases from V and 0 from J, leaving 14 bases between them. In nucleotides, the CDR3 is TGCAGCGCCGGAGCGGATACTAGCACAGATACGCAGTATTTT. Translating gives CSAGADTSTDTQYF.

This chain uses TRBV29-1 with TRBJ2-2; D is unresolved. The germline V and J ends were trimmed by 5 bases and 5 bases, with 6 bases remaining between them. The CDR3 loop spans 11 amino acids. Germline lookup yields CDR1 SQVTM and CDR2 ANQGSEA. The CDR3 region is CSVTSTGELFF. CDR3 in DNA: TGCAGCGTTACGAGTACCGGGGAGCTGTTTTTT.